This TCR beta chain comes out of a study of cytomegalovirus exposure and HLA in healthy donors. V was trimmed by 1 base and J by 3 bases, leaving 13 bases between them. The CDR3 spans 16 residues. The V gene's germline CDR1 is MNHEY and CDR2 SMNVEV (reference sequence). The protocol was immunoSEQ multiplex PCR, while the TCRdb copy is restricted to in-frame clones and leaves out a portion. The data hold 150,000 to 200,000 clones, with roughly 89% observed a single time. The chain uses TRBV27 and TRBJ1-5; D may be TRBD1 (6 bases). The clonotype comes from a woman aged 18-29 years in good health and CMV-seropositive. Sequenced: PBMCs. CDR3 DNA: TGTGCCAGCAGTTTATGGGCAGGGGAAATCAATCAGCCCCAGCATTTT. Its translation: CASSLWAGEINQPQHF.